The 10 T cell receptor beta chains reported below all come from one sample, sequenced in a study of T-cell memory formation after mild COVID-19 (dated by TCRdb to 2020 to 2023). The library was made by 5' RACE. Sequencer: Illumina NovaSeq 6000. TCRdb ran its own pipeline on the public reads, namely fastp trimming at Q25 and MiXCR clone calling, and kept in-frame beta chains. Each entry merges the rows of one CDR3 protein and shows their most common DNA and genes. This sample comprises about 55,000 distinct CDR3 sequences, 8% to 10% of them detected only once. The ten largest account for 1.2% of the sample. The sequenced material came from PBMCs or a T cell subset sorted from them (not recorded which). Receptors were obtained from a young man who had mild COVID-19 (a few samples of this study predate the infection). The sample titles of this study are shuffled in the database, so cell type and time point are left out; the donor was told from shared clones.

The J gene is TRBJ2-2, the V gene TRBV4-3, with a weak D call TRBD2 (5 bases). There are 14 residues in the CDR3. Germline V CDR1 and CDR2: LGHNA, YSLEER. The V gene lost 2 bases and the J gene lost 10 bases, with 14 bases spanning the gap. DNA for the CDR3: TGCGCCAGCAGCCAATTGATCGGGGTAGAGGAGCTGTTTTTT. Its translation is CASSQLIGVEELFF.

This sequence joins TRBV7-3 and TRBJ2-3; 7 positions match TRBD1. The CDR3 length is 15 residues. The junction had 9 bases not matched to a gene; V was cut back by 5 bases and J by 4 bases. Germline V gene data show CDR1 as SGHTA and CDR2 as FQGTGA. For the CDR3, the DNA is TGTGCCAGCAGCCCGCAAGGACAGGCGCCAGATACGCAGTATTTT. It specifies CASSPQGQAPDTQYF.

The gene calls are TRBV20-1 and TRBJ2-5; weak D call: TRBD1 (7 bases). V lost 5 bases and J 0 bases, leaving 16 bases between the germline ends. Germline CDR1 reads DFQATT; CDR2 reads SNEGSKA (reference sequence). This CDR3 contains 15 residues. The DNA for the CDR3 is TGCAGTGCTGGGGCAGGGGGGTCGTACCAAGAGACCCAGTACTTC. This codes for CSAGAGGSYQETQYF.

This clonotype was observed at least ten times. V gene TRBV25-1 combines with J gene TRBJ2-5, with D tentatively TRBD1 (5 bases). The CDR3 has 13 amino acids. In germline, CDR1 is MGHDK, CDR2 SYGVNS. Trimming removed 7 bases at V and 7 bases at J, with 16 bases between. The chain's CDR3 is CASTSPGLGTQYF. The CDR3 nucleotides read TGTGCCAGCACCAGTCCAGGGTTAGGGACCCAGTACTTC. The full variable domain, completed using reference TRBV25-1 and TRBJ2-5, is EADIYQTPRYLVIGTGKKITLECSQTMGHDKMYWYQQDPGMELHLIHYSYGVNSTEKGDLSSESTVSRIRTEHFPLTLESARPSHTSQYLCASTSPGLGTQYFGPGTRLLVL.

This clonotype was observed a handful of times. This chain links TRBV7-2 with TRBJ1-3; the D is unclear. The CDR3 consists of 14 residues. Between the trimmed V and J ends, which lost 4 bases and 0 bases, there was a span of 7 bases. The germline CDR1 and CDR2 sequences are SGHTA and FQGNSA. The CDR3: CASSYGPSGNTIYF. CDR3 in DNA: TGTGCCAGCAGCTACGGTCCCTCTGGAAACACCATATATTTT.

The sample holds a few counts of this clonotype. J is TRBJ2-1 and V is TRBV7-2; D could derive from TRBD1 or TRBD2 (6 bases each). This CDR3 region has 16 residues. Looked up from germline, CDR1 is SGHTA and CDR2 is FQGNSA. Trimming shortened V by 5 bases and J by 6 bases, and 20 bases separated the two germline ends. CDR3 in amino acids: CASSPGGGTRGNEQFF. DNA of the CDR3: TGTGCCAGCAGCCCCGGGGGCGGGACAAGGGGCAATGAGCAGTTCTTC.

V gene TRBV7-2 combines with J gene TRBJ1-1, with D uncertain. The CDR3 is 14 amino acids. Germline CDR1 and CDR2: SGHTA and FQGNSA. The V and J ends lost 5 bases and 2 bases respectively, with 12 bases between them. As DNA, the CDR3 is TGTGCCAGCAGCCCGCGACCCATAAACACTGAAGCTTTCTTT. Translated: CASSPRPINTEAFF. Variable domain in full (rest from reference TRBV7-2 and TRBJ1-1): GAGVSQSPSNKVTEKGKDVELRCDPISGHTALYWYRQSLGQGLEFLIYFQGNSAPDKSGLPSDRFSAERTGGSVSTLTIQRTQQEDSAVYLCASSPRPINTEAFFGQGTRLTVV.

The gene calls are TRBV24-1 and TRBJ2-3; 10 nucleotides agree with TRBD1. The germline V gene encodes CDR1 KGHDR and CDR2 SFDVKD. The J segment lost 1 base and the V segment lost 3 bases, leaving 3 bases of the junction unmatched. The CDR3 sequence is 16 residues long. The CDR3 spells CATSDGTGVGTDTQYF. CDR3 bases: TGTGCCACCAGTGATGGGACAGGGGTTGGCACAGATACGCAGTATTTT.

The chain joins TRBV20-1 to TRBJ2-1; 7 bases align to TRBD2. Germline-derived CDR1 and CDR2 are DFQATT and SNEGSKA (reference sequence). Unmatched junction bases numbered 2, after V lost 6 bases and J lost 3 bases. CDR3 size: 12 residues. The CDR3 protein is CSARDYYNEQFF. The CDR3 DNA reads TGCAGTGCGCGGGACTACTACAATGAGCAGTTCTTC.

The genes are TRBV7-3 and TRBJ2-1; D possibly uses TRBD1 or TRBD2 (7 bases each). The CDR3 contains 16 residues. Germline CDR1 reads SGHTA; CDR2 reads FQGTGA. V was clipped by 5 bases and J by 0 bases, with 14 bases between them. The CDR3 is CASSPPGGASYNEQFF. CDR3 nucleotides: TGTGCCAGCAGCCCCCCAGGGGGGGCCTCCTACAATGAGCAGTTCTTC.